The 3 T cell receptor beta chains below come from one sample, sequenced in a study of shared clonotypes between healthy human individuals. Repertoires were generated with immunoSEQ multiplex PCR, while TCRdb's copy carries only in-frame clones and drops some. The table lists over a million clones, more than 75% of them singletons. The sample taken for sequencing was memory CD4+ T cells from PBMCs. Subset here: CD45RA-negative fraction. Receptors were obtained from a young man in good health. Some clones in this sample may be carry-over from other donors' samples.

CDR3 DNA sequence: TGTGCCAGCAGTGAAGCGACAGGGAGGTACAATGAGCAGTTCTTC. It translates to CASSEATGRYNEQFF. The J gene is TRBJ2-1, the V gene TRBV6-1; weak D call: TRBD1 (7 bases). There are 15 residues in the CDR3. The germline V and J ends were trimmed by 0 bases and 4 bases, with 10 bases remaining between them. Germline assignment: CDR1 MNHNS and CDR2 SASEGT.

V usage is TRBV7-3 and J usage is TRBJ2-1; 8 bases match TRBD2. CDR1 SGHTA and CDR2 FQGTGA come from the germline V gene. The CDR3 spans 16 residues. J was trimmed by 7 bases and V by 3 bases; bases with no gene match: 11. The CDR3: CASSFSGGLLENEQFF. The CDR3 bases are TGTGCCAGCAGCTTTTCGGGAGGGCTTCTAGAGAATGAGCAGTTCTTC.

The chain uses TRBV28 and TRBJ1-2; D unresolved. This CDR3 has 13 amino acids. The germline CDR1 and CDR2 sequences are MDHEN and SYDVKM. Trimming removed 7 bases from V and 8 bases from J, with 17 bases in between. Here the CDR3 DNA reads TGTGCCAGCATCCCCCTAGTGGGAGTGGGCTACACCTTC. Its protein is CASIPLVGVGYTF.